Detailed here is one TCR beta chain. This receptor's antigen is unknown. No clone much larger than this one lies a single base away; base qualities are absent. This entry belongs to a study of T cell repertoires in cytomegalovirus infection (dated by TCRdb to between 2019 and 2020). Background on the whole study: The peptide stimulations were aimed at well-studied HLA-B-restricted epitopes as well as recently identified HLA-C-restricted CMV epitopes, whose presentation resists viral immunomodulation. The HLA type of each donor mattered for the analysis, because public TCR beta signatures pointed to carriage of CMV infection along with the matching HLA type.

General conclusions and limits of the study: Carriers of CMV infection plus the relevant HLA type were discriminated by the cumulative frequency of public TCR beta family members in the study cohort and in an independent roughly 320-donor cohort. The ex vivo response was dominated by HLA-C-restricted CMV-specific TCR beta clonotypes, which also provided the single most frequent clonotype in two of eight donors.

CDR1 MNHNS and CDR2 SASEGT were looked up in the germline V gene. V is cut by 1 base and J by 3 bases, and the space between the germline ends is 9 bases. The CDR3, cysteine through phenylalanine, is 14 amino acids long. Only the CDR3 DNA stays, 42 bases, in frame from base 1. The sequencing machine was an Illumina HiSeq 1500. TCRdb trimmed public reads at Q25 via fastp, called clones via MiXCR and kept in-frame beta chains. Rows are unified per CDR3 protein, each entry keeping the most common DNA and genes. This sample comprises around 900,000 distinct CDR3 sequences, 30% to 40% of them detected only once. The ten largest account for 13% of the sample. This specimen's treatment or condition label, per the study, means: in vitro stimulation with specific CMV peptide epitopes to enrich CMV-specific T cells.

The rearranged segments are TRBV6-1 and TRBJ1-1, with no reliable assignment of the D segment. Sample: cultured CD8+ T cells from PBMCs, taken from culture after CMV antigen stimulation. This sequence was found in a human donor in good health (CMV status not recorded). Some clones in this sample may be carry-over from other donors' samples. The nucleotide sequence is given as TGTGCCAGCAGTGAAGGGTACGGGTACACTGAAGCTTTCTTT. Its product reads: CASSEGYGYTEAFF.